Below are 7 T cell receptor beta chains sequenced from a single sample in a study of preoperative IRX-2 immunotherapy in early breast cancer. The sample's treatment: preoperative locoregional IRX-2 cytokine immunotherapy. Assay used: immunoSEQ multiplex PCR; TCRdb lists only in-frame clones, some missing. The data contain more than 50,000 clones, around 94% of them singletons. This specimen was acquired from a patient treated with IRX-2 immunotherapy. These receptors came from a human donor with breast cancer.

V and J are TRBV18 and TRBJ2-7, with a possible D match to TRBD1 (5 bases). Germline lookup yields CDR1 KGHSH and CDR2 LQKENI. The CDR3 has 15 amino acids. With 0 bases removed from V and 0 bases from J, the gap between germline ends came to 9 bases. CDR3 bases: TGTGCCAGCTCACCACCAGACAGAAGCTCCTACGAGCAGTACTTC. This gives the protein CASSPPDRSSYEQYF.

Concerning this clone: The same CDR3 arises from other DNA sequences in this sample as well. The chain carries TRBV4-1 and TRBJ1-1; D remains ambiguous. V dropped 3 bases and J dropped 5 bases, with 10 bases sitting between them. The length of the CDR3 is 13 residues. Per germline, CDR1 MGHRA and CDR2 YSYEKL. CDR3 region: CASSQGGWTEAFF. CDR3 coding DNA: TGCGCCAGCAGCCAGGGCGGGTGGACTGAAGCTTTCTTT.

The chain couples TRBV30 to TRBJ2-4; 7 nucleotides agree with TRBD2. This CDR3 contains 14 residues. Trimming removed 2 bases from V and 8 bases from J; junction bases left unmatched: 9. Germline V gene sequence: CDR1 GTSNPN, CDR2 SVGIG (reference sequence). This chain's CDR3 is CAWSRGVSRDIQYF. The CDR3 nucleotides are TGTGCCTGGAGTCGGGGGGTTTCTAGAGACATTCAGTACTTC.

The CDR3 sequence is CASSEVKGGTDTQYF. CDR3 in DNA: TGTGCCAGCAGTGAAGTAAAAGGGGGCACAGATACGCAGTATTTT. The chain employs TRBV2 and TRBJ2-3; a possible D gene is TRBD1 (5 bases). This CDR3 spans 15 amino acids. The germline CDR1 and CDR2 sequences are SNHLY and FYNNEI. Trimming shortened V by 1 base and J by 1 base, and 9 bases separated the two germline ends. Full variable domain (missing parts from reference TRBV2 and TRBJ2-3): EPEVTQTPSHQVTQMGQEVILRCVPISNHLYFYWYRQILGQKVEFLVSFYNNEISEKSEIFDDQFSVERPDGSNFTLKIRSTKLEDSAMYFCASSEVKGGTDTQYFGPGTRLTVL.

The chain recombines TRBV2 with TRBJ1-5; D is unclear. CDR1 is SNHLY and CDR2 is FYNNEI in the germline V gene. Trimming left V 2 bases short and J 2 bases short, with 10 bases between. The CDR3 consists of 15 residues. This chain's CDR3 is CASSEQDRGNQPQHF. The CDR3 DNA is TGTGCCAGCAGTGAACAGGACCGGGGCAATCAGCCCCAGCATTTT.

V gene TRBV7-2 combines with J gene TRBJ2-7; D gene ambiguous. Deletions cut 2 bases from V and 4 bases from J, with 9 bases between. The CDR3 contains 13 residues. Germline V CDR1 and CDR2: SGHTA, FQGNSA. CDR3 residues: CASSLRSTYEQYF. CDR3 DNA sequence: TGTGCCAGCAGCTTACGTTCTACGTACGAGCAGTACTTC.

This chain joins TRBV7-2 and TRBJ2-3, with 10 bases that match TRBD2. J lost 5 bases, V lost 3 bases, and 8 bases had no gene match. Germline assignment: CDR1 SGHTA and CDR2 FQGNSA. This CDR3 contains 16 residues. CDR3 region: CASSFGLAGALDTQYF. CDR3 DNA: TGTGCCAGCAGCTTCGGGCTAGCGGGAGCTTTAGATACGCAGTATTTT. The complete variable domain, with remaining parts taken from reference TRBV7-2 and TRBJ2-3, reads GAGVSQSPSNKVTEKGKDVELRCDPISGHTALYWYRQSLGQGLEFLIYFQGNSAPDKSGLPSDRFSAERTGGSVSTLTIQRTQQEDSAVYLCASSFGLAGALDTQYFGPGTRLTVL.